The 2 T cell receptor beta chains in this list originate from one sample, sequenced in a study of blood T cell repertoires in COVID-19. The table came from immunoSEQ multiplex PCR; TCRdb's copy has only in-frame clones and leaves some out. This table holds 120,000 to 150,000 clones, 87% found once. The sequenced sample was peripheral blood. The source is a woman between 45 and 65 years old with active or convalescent COVID-19.

This rearrangement joins TRBV18 to TRBJ1-2, with D hard to call. The CDR3 is 15 amino acids. In germline, CDR1 is KGHSH, CDR2 LQKENI. Deletions cut 3 bases from V and 2 bases from J, with 13 bases between. CDR3: CASSPGREDNYGYTF. The DNA of the CDR3 is TGTGCCAGCTCACCGGGTCGGGAGGACAACTATGGCTACACCTTC.

The genes are TRBV4-1 and TRBJ2-2; 7 nucleotides agree with TRBD2. The germline V gene encodes CDR1 MGHRA and CDR2 YSYEKL. V gave up 1 base and J gave up 4 bases; unmatched junction bases: 12. This CDR3 is 18 amino acids long. Written as DNA, the CDR3 is TGCGCCAGCAGCCAAGTTTCGGGGAGGGGAAAGGGCACCGGGGAGCTGTTTTTT. This translates into CASSQVSGRGKGTGELFF.